The 18 T cell receptor beta chains listed next were all sequenced from one sample in a study of blood T cell repertoires in COVID-19. Produced via immunoSEQ multiplex PCR; TCRdb's table is partial and in-frame only. This table holds around 150,000 clones, around 80% found once. The sequencing input was peripheral blood. These receptors came from a woman between 45 and 65 years old with acute or convalescent COVID-19.

This clone was seen more than once but under ten times. The V call is TRBV19, the J call TRBJ1-1; TRBD1 matches 10 bases. This CDR3 spans 15 amino acids. Germline trimming cut 9 bases from V and 6 bases from J; bases unmatched to any gene: 13. Germline V gives CDR1 LNHDA, CDR2 SQIVND (reference sequence). CDR3 sequence: CASDRGPPLRPEAFF. In nucleotides, the CDR3 is TGTGCCAGCGACAGGGGGCCTCCGTTAAGGCCTGAAGCTTTCTTT.

The rearrangement uses TRBV30 and TRBJ1-1, with D maybe TRBD1 (6 bases). The CDR3 is 11 residues long. V was trimmed by 4 bases and J by 7 bases, leaving 10 bases between them. Per germline, CDR1 GTSNPN and CDR2 SVGIG (reference sequence). The CDR3 DNA is TGTGCCTGGAAACCACAGGGTGAAGCTTTCTTT. Its protein is CAWKPQGEAFF.

The chain links TRBV7-2 to TRBJ2-1, with 8 bases lining up with TRBD2. The CDR3 is 17 amino acids. CDR1 SGHTA and CDR2 FQGNSA come from the germline V gene. The ends lost 5 bases at V and 7 bases at J; junction bases unmatched: 16. CDR3 sequence reads: CASSPSLGTSKRNEQFF. CDR3 sequence (DNA): TGTGCCAGCAGCCCATCCCTCGGGACTAGTAAAAGGAATGAGCAGTTCTTC. The full variable domain, rest sourced from reference TRBV7-2 and TRBJ2-1, is GAGVSQSPSNKVTEKGKDVELRCDPISGHTALYWYRQSLGQGLEFLIYFQGNSAPDKSGLPSDRFSAERTGGSVSTLTIQRTQQEDSAVYLCASSPSLGTSKRNEQFFGPGTRLTVL.

This chain joins TRBV25-1 and TRBJ1-6; 8 nucleotides match TRBD1. This CDR3 region has 15 residues. CDR1 MGHDK and CDR2 SYGVNS come from the germline V gene. The trim removed 5 bases at V and 7 bases at J, leaving 7 bases unmatched. For the CDR3, the DNA is TGTGCCAGCAGTCCCATCCACAGGGGGAATTCACCCCTCCACTTT. It encodes CASSPIHRGNSPLHF.

V and J are TRBV6-2 or TRBV6-3 and TRBJ1-2, with D hard to call. This CDR3 comprises 16 residues. The V end was cut by 5 bases, the J end by 2 bases, with 18 bases between. From germline, CDR1 is MNHEY and CDR2 SVGEGT. The CDR3 spells CASSPSGQWRNYGYTF. The DNA of the CDR3 is TGTGCCAGCAGTCCGTCGGGTCAGTGGAGAAACTATGGCTACACCTTC.

V usage is TRBV19 and J usage is TRBJ2-3; 14 nucleotides agree with TRBD2. V lost 11 bases and J lost 6; bases outside the gene matches: 7. Germline V gene lookup returns CDR1 LNHDA and CDR2 SQIVND (reference sequence). This CDR3 is 14 amino acids long. The CDR3 region is CARRGLAGEDTQYF. The CDR3, as DNA: TGTGCCCGCCGGGGACTAGCGGGGGAGGATACGCAGTATTTT.

This chain connects TRBV12-3 or TRBV12-4 to TRBJ2-1; D remains ambiguous. V was cut by 6 bases and J by 6 bases, with 9 bases left in between. CDR3 length equals 12 residues. CDR3 residues: CASSSSGNEQFF. The CDR3 DNA follows: TGTGCCAGCAGCTCATCCGGCAATGAGCAGTTCTTC.

The chain is built from TRBV4-3 and TRBJ1-5; a weak D match, TRBD1 (5 bases). Deletions cut 6 bases from V and 7 bases from J, with 22 bases between. The germline V gene encodes CDR1 LGHNA and CDR2 YSLEER. The CDR3 has 16 residues. CDR3 amino acids: CASSLNLGGGRQPQHF. CDR3 nucleotide sequence: TGCGCCAGCAGTCTAAATCTGGGGGGGGGACGGCAGCCCCAGCATTTT.

The CDR3 DNA sequence: TGTGCCAGTAGTATAGATCAAGCAGGGAAGGACTATGGCTACACCTTC. Protein sequence: CASSIDQAGKDYGYTF. The J gene is TRBJ1-2, the V gene TRBV19, with a tentative D call TRBD1 (5 bases). The ends were cut back, 0 bases at V and 3 bases at J, with 14 bases in the middle. Germline V lookup: CDR1 LNHDA, CDR2 SQIVND (reference sequence). CDR3 size: 16 residues.

The chain uses TRBV7-2 and TRBJ1-1; 9 positions match TRBD1. Germline CDR1 and CDR2: SGHTA and FQGNSA. This CDR3 spans 15 amino acids. V lost 3 bases to trimming and J lost 0 bases; unmatched junction nucleotides: 2. In DNA form, the CDR3 reads TGTGCCAGCAGCTTGGGACAGGGTCTGAACACTGAAGCTTTCTTT. The encoded protein is CASSLGQGLNTEAFF. Together with reference TRBV7-2 and TRBJ1-1, the CDR3 gives the full variable domain: GAGVSQSPSNKVTEKGKDVELRCDPISGHTALYWYRQSLGQGLEFLIYFQGNSAPDKSGLPSDRFSAERTGGSVSTLTIQRTQQEDSAVYLCASSLGQGLNTEAFFGQGTRLTVV.

This sequence joins TRBV3-1 (or the pseudogene TRBV3-2) and TRBJ1-1; D remains unclear. With 1 base removed from V and 5 bases from J, the gap between germline ends came to 14 bases. This CDR3 is 15 amino acids long. Germline V gives CDR1 LGHDT, CDR2 YNNKEL (reference sequence). The chain's CDR3 is CASSQVASLETEAFF. The CDR3 DNA follows: TGTGCCAGCAGCCAAGTAGCGAGCCTGGAGACTGAAGCTTTCTTT.

With respect to this clone: A read error may produce the germline difference seen at one junction end. This chain uses TRBV19 with TRBJ2-7, with 12 nucleotides matching TRBD2. This CDR3 contains 15 residues. CDR1 is LNHDA and CDR2 is SQIVND in the germline V gene (reference sequence). CDR3 sequence reads: CTSSGTSGRTYEQYF. Written as DNA, the CDR3 is TGTACCAGTAGTGGAACTAGCGGGAGGACCTACGAGCAATACTTC. The full variable domain, rest sourced from reference TRBV19 and TRBJ2-7, is DGGITQSPKYLFRKEGQNVTLSCEQNLNHDAMYWYRQDPGQGLRLIYYSQIVNDFQKGDIAEGYSVSREKKESFPLTVTSAQKNPTAFYLCTSSGTSGRTYEQYFGPGTRLTVT.

This clone was seen just once. The chain has TRBV5-1 and TRBJ2-7; the match to TRBD2 covers 8 bases. From germline, CDR1 is SGHRS and CDR2 YFSETQ. The CDR3 sequence is 15 residues long. With 0 bases clipped from V and 4 bases from J, the junction kept 6 bases outside the gene matches. In nucleotides, the CDR3 is TGCGCCAGCAGCTTGGTGGCGGGGGGCCGGTACGAGCAGTACTTC. As protein: CASSLVAGGRYEQYF.

V and J are TRBV7-2 and TRBJ1-2; TRBD1 matches at 7 bases. Germline V CDR1 and CDR2: SGHTA, FQGNSA. V gave up 5 bases and J gave up 8 bases; unmatched junction bases: 8. This CDR3 is built from 13 residues. CDR3 sequence reads: CASSPNRGMGYTF. The CDR3 DNA is TGTGCCAGCAGCCCCAACAGGGGTATGGGCTACACCTTC.

V and J are TRBV11-2 and TRBJ2-7, with D perhaps TRBD1 (5 bases). The CDR3 length is 15 residues. The V gene's germline CDR1 is SGHAT and CDR2 FQNNGV. Between the trimmed V and J ends, which lost 0 bases and 1 base, there was a span of 10 bases. The CDR3 is CASSLEGPGSYEQYF. The CDR3 region has the DNA TGTGCCAGCAGCTTAGAGGGCCCAGGGTCCTACGAGCAGTACTTC.

The rearrangement uses TRBV6-5 and TRBJ1-1; 9 bases fit TRBD1. The CDR3 totals 14 residues. V shed 6 bases and J 6 bases; nucleotides not matched to a gene: 8. Germline-derived CDR1 and CDR2 are MNHEY and SVGAGI. The CDR3 coding sequence is TGTGCCAGCAGGAAAGGACAGGGGAGGGCTGAAGCTTTCTTT. Translation gives CASRKGQGRAEAFF.

The genes are TRBV19 and TRBJ2-1, with 12 bases lining up with TRBD2. The J segment lost 7 bases and the V segment lost 3 bases, leaving 7 bases of the junction unmatched. Germline lookup yields CDR1 LNHDA and CDR2 SQIVND (reference sequence). This CDR3 is built from 16 residues. The CDR3 bases are TGTGCCAGTAGTATCTCTAGCGGGGGGGCCAGGAATGAGCAGTTCTTC. Its protein product is CASSISSGGARNEQFF.

This clone was seen only once. The sample has other DNA sequences that encode this CDR3 too. This chain links TRBV12-3 or TRBV12-4 with TRBJ1-2, with D unresolved. This CDR3 spans 12 amino acids. The ends were cut back, 5 bases at V and 3 bases at J, with 7 bases in the middle. The CDR3 DNA sequence: TGTGCCAGCAGTCCGGGAGACTATGGCTACACCTTC. Its protein product is CASSPGDYGYTF.